Following are 31 T cell receptor beta chains from one sample sequenced in a study of control samples from healthy donors and cancer patients. Sequenced by immunoSEQ multiplex PCR; TCRdb stores in-frame clones only, minus some. The sample yields some 120,000 clones, roughly nine tenths seen once. What was sequenced was blood. The receptor set was obtained from a man aged 45-60 years in good health.

The gene calls are TRBV5-6 and TRBJ1-5; 7 bases align to TRBD1. This CDR3 is 14 amino acids long. The germline gives CDR1 SGHDT, CDR2 YYEEEE. V dropped 3 bases and J dropped 7; count of bases not matched to a gene: 7. The DNA of the CDR3 is TGTGCCAGCAGCTATTACCAGGGGGGCCAGCCCCAGCATTTT. This sequence encodes CASSYYQGGQPQHF.

The CDR3 spells CASSQSPDGYEQYF. The CDR3 nucleotides read TGCGCCAGCAGCCAAAGCCCGGATGGGTACGAGCAGTACTTC. V and J are TRBV4-1 and TRBJ2-7; no definite D call. CDR1 and CDR2 from the germline V gene are MGHRA and YSYEKL. With 2 bases removed from V and 4 bases from J, the gap between germline ends came to 12 bases. CDR3 length: 14 amino acids.

The chain links TRBV12-3 or TRBV12-4 to TRBJ2-5; D ambiguous. The CDR3 length is 12 residues. Deletions cut 1 base from V and 14 bases from J, with 14 bases between. CDR3 in DNA: TGTGCCAGCAGTTTAGAGGGCAGGACCCCTTACTTC. This codes for CASSLEGRTPYF.

This chain joins TRBV10-3 and TRBJ2-2; 11 bases match TRBD2. J gave up 6 bases and V 7 bases, and 7 bases lay outside the gene matches. Germline lookup yields CDR1 ENHRY and CDR2 SYGVKD. The CDR3 has 15 residues. The CDR3 bases are TGTGCCATCAACCGTAGCGGGGGGGCGGCCGGGGAGCTGTTTTTT. Translation gives CAINRSGGAAGELFF.

In this sample, this clone turned up once. The J gene is TRBJ2-1, the V gene TRBV2; D is ambiguous. V was shortened by 3 bases and J by 5 bases, with 11 bases between the two germline ends. There are 14 residues in the CDR3. In germline, CDR1 is SNHLY, CDR2 FYNNEI. The CDR3 sequence is CASSDSFSHNEQFF. In DNA form, the CDR3 reads TGTGCCAGCAGTGATAGTTTCTCTCACAATGAGCAGTTCTTC.

This clone has just one count. The genes are TRBV6-6 and TRBJ1-6; TRBD1 agrees at 7 bases. CDR1 and CDR2 from the germline V gene are MNHNY and SVGAGI (reference sequence). V was clipped by 2 bases and J by 7 bases; unmatched bases: 2. The CDR3 totals 14 residues. The CDR3 loop is CASSYPGQNSPLHF. The CDR3 nucleotides read TGTGCCAGCAGTTACCCGGGACAGAATTCACCCCTCCACTTT.

V gene TRBV14 combines with J gene TRBJ2-1; D remains unclear. With 1 base removed from V and 1 base from J, the gap between germline ends came to 8 bases. The CDR3 contains 15 residues. Germline V gene sequence: CDR1 SGHDN, CDR2 FVKESK. This CDR3 is CASSQAASSYNEQFF. In DNA, the CDR3 is TGTGCCAGCAGCCAAGCAGCGAGTTCCTACAATGAGCAGTTCTTC. Combining the CDR3 with reference TRBV14 and TRBJ2-1 gives the whole variable domain EAGVTQFPSHSVIEKGQTVTLRCDPISGHDNLYWYRRVMGKEIKFLLHFVKESKQDESGMPNNRFLAERTGGTYSTLKVQPAELEDSGVYFCASSQAASSYNEQFFGPGTRLTVL.

The V call is TRBV7-2, the J call TRBJ2-5, with D perhaps being TRBD1 or TRBD2 (6 bases each). Trimming cost V 3 bases and J 0 bases, with 8 bases left between them. Germline V CDR1 and CDR2: SGHTA, FQGNSA. The CDR3 contains 14 residues. CDR3 amino acids: CASSLGGNQETQYF. As DNA, the CDR3 is TGTGCCAGCAGCTTGGGGGGCAACCAAGAGACCCAGTACTTC.

The genes are TRBV13 and TRBJ1-1; no reliable D call. The CDR3 is 15 amino acids. Trimming took 5 bases from V and 0 from J, leaving 13 bases between them. The germline gives CDR1 PRHDT, CDR2 FYEKMQ (reference sequence). The CDR3 DNA follows: TGTGCCAGCAGCAGCCGGGGAATTTTGAACACTGAAGCTTTCTTT. Amino acid sequence: CASSSRGILNTEAFF.

V is TRBV7-9 and J is TRBJ1-2; D is unresolved. In germline, CDR1 is SEHNR, CDR2 FQNEAQ (reference sequence). The length of the CDR3 is 13 residues. V shed 5 bases and J shed 2 bases, with 9 bases lying between them. The CDR3 loop is CASSEGPNYGYTF. The CDR3 region has the DNA TGTGCCAGCAGCGAAGGCCCAAACTATGGCTACACCTTC. The full variable domain, with the rest looked up from reference TRBV7-9 and TRBJ1-2, is DTGVSQNPRHKITKRGQNVTFRCDPISEHNRLYWYRQTLGQGPEFLTYFQNEAQLEKSRLLSDRFSAERPKGSFSTLEIQRTEQGDSAMYLCASSEGPNYGYTFGSGTRLTVV.

This clone is a singleton in its sample. The rearrangement uses TRBV5-4 and TRBJ1-6; the D gene is possibly TRBD1 (5 bases). Germline V gene data show CDR1 as SGHNT and CDR2 as YYREEE (reference sequence). The length of the CDR3 is 16 residues. The ends were cut back, 0 bases at V and 7 bases at J, with 14 bases in the middle. The CDR3 sequence: CASSLVRGSENSPLHF. In DNA form, the CDR3 reads TGTGCCAGCAGCTTGGTGAGGGGATCGGAGAATTCACCCCTCCACTTT.

This chain joins TRBV30 and TRBJ1-6, with D unresolved. The germline gives CDR1 GTSNPN, CDR2 SVGIG (reference sequence). The CDR3 is 15 amino acids. Trimming left V 3 bases short and J 2 bases short, with 11 bases between. The CDR3 sequence is CAWSEVITYNSPLHF. The CDR3 coding sequence is TGTGCCTGGAGCGAAGTTATTACCTATAATTCACCCCTCCACTTT.

V is TRBV5-8 and J is TRBJ2-7; either TRBD1 or TRBD2 may supply D (5 bases each). This CDR3 has 11 amino acids. The V end was cut by 5 bases, the J end by 10 bases, with 13 bases between. Germline V lookup: CDR1 SGHTS, CDR2 YDEGEE. For the CDR3, the DNA is TGTGCCAGCAGGCTCAGGGAGTCACAGTACTTC. Amino acid sequence: CASRLRESQYF.

The J gene is TRBJ2-5, the V gene TRBV19; D unclear. The CDR3 covers 13 residues. Trimming removed 7 bases from V and 0 bases from J, with 9 bases in between. Germline V lookup: CDR1 LNHDA, CDR2 SQIVND (reference sequence). CDR3 sequence reads: CASMGLDQETQYF. The CDR3 bases are TGTGCCAGTATGGGGTTAGACCAAGAGACCCAGTACTTC.

DNA of the CDR3: TGTGCCAGTAGTATGGGGTTCTTCGGGGCAACTAATGAAAAACTGTTTTTT. It translates to CASSMGFFGATNEKLFF. The J gene is TRBJ1-4, the V gene TRBV19, with no clear D. The ends were cut back, 3 bases at V and 0 bases at J, with 14 bases in the middle. The CDR3 has 17 residues. Germline lookup yields CDR1 LNHDA and CDR2 SQIVND (reference sequence). Looking up the rest from reference TRBV19 and TRBJ1-4 gives the full variable domain: DGGITQSPKYLFRKEGQNVTLSCEQNLNHDAMYWYRQDPGQGLRLIYYSQIVNDFQKGDIAEGYSVSREKKESFPLTVTSAQKNPTAFYLCASSMGFFGATNEKLFFGSGTQLSVL.

V gene TRBV2 combines with J gene TRBJ2-3; no clear D gene. The CDR3 contains 15 residues. The V end was cut by 1 base, the J end by 2 bases, with 10 bases between. CDR1 is SNHLY and CDR2 is FYNNEI in the germline V gene. CDR3 coding DNA: TGTGCCAGCAGTGAAGAGGTTTCGGCCACAGATACGCAGTATTTT. Translating it yields CASSEEVSATDTQYF.

The chain employs TRBV6-2 or TRBV6-3 and TRBJ1-2, with TRBD1 identical over 8 bases. V trimming: 4 bases; J trimming: 7 bases; junction bases outside the gene matches: 8. Germline CDR1 MNHEY, CDR2 SVGEGT. The CDR3 runs 14 residues. CDR3 nucleotide sequence: TGTGCCAGCAGTTCCGGGACAGGCACTTCTGGCTACACCTTC. Translation gives CASSSGTGTSGYTF.

The chain couples TRBV5-6 to TRBJ1-5; D is undetermined. V was pared by 0 bases and J by 5 bases, with 9 bases between. The germline gives CDR1 SGHDT, CDR2 YYEEEE. The CDR3 is made up of 14 amino acids. CDR3 sequence (DNA): TGTGCCAGCAGCTTGGGTCAGGCTTATCAGCCCCAGCATTTT. It codes for CASSLGQAYQPQHF. The full variable domain, with the rest looked up from reference TRBV5-6 and TRBJ1-5, is DAGVTQSPTHLIKTRGQQVTLRCSPKSGHDTVSWYQQALGQGPQFIFQYYEEEERQRGNFPDRFSGHQFPNYSSELNVNALLLGDSALYLCASSLGQAYQPQHFGDGTRLSIL.

The chain uses TRBV9 and TRBJ1-1; no firm D call. This CDR3 is 12 amino acids long. Germline lookup yields CDR1 SGDLS and CDR2 YYNGEE. V shed 4 bases and J shed 7 bases, with 11 bases lying between them. CDR3 region: CASSPGLSEAFF. CDR3 nucleotide sequence: TGTGCCAGCAGCCCAGGTCTTAGTGAAGCTTTCTTT. Variable domain in full (rest from reference TRBV9 and TRBJ1-1): DSGVTQTPKHLITATGQRVTLRCSPRSGDLSVYWYQQSLDQGLQFLIQYYNGEERAKGNILERFSAQQFPDLHSELNLSSLELGDSALYFCASSPGLSEAFFGQGTRLTVV.

This chain joins TRBV30 and TRBJ2-5, with a tentative D call TRBD2 (6 bases). V was shortened by 0 bases and J by 5 bases, with 10 bases between the two germline ends. Germline lookup yields CDR1 GTSNPN and CDR2 SVGIG (reference sequence). The CDR3 loop spans 13 amino acids. The CDR3 loop reads CAWSVLEGETQYF. Written as DNA, the CDR3 is TGTGCCTGGAGTGTACTGGAGGGGGAGACCCAGTACTTC.

The rearrangement joins TRBV5-1 to TRBJ1-5, with TRBD1 as a possible D gene (5 bases). Germline V gene lookup returns CDR1 SGHRS and CDR2 YFSETQ. This CDR3 has 15 amino acids. V lost 2 bases and J 0 bases, leaving 9 bases between the germline ends. CDR3 region: CASSLGDYSNQPQHF. Written as DNA, the CDR3 is TGCGCCAGCAGCTTAGGGGACTATAGCAATCAGCCCCAGCATTTT.

This clone occurred many times. The same CDR3 can be traced to other DNA sequences in this sample. The CDR3 nucleotides read TGTGCCACCAGCAGAGACCTCGGGGGGAACTATGGCTACACCTTC. It codes for CATSRDLGGNYGYTF. V usage is TRBV15 and J usage is TRBJ1-2; the D gene is possibly TRBD1 (5 bases). The CDR3 runs 15 residues. Germline loops: CDR1 LNHNV, CDR2 YYDKDF (reference sequence). V was shortened by 0 bases and J by 2 bases, with 10 bases between the two germline ends. The full variable domain, completed using reference TRBV15 and TRBJ1-2, is DAMVIQNPRYQVTQFGKPVTLSCSQTLNHNVMYWYQQKSSQAPKLLFHYYDKDFNNEADTPDNFQSRRPNTSFCFLDIRSPGLGDTAMYLCATSRDLGGNYGYTFGSGTRLTVV.

V is TRBV6-5 and J is TRBJ1-1, with TRBD1 identical over 8 bases. Germline trimming cut 6 bases from V and 2 bases from J; bases unmatched to any gene: 5. The CDR3 spans 14 residues. Germline CDR1 reads MNHEY; CDR2 reads SVGAGI. This chain's CDR3 is CASSRQGSNTEAFF. In DNA form, the CDR3 reads TGTGCCAGCAGCAGACAGGGGTCCAACACTGAAGCTTTCTTT.

This clone has a handful of counts. The chain links TRBV11-3 to TRBJ1-6; D ambiguous. V lost 1 base, J lost 7 bases, and 11 bases lay in between. This CDR3 comprises 15 residues. The germline V gene encodes CDR1 SGHNT and CDR2 YENEEA. The CDR3 nucleotides are TGTGCCAGCAGCTTAGGGGGAGGGAAGAATTCACCCCTCCACTTT. It codes for CASSLGGGKNSPLHF.

This chain links TRBV5-5 with TRBJ1-2, with a possible D match to TRBD1 (6 bases). The CDR3 extends over 15 amino acids. Germline CDR1 reads SGHKS; CDR2 reads YYEKEE (reference sequence). V gave up 3 bases and J gave up 1 base, with 13 bases separating them. CDR3 bases: TGTGCCAGCAGCTGGTTCCGGGACAATAACTATGGCTACACCTTC. Its protein product is CASSWFRDNNYGYTF.

The gene calls are TRBV10-3 and TRBJ1-2; no clear D. The CDR3 is 15 amino acids. Germline lookup yields CDR1 ENHRY and CDR2 SYGVKD. The V gene lost 4 bases and the J gene lost 0 bases, with 12 bases spanning the gap. The CDR3, as DNA: TGTGCCATCAGTGGAGGACTGGGAGCTAACTATGGCTACACCTTC. It encodes CAISGGLGANYGYTF.

J is TRBJ2-1 and V is TRBV27, with no clear D. This CDR3 is built from 17 residues. CDR1 and CDR2 from the germline V gene are MNHEY and SMNVEV (reference sequence). Trimming left V 0 bases short and J 2 bases short, with 14 bases between. The CDR3 DNA follows: TGTGCCAGCAGTTTATCGATTAGGGTAGCTACCTACAATGAGCAGTTCTTC. Amino acids: CASSLSIRVATYNEQFF.

The chain carries TRBV19 and TRBJ2-1, with D perhaps TRBD2 (5 bases). The CDR3 covers 14 residues. Germline V gene sequence: CDR1 LNHDA, CDR2 SQIVND (reference sequence). The ends were cut back, 7 bases at V and 8 bases at J, with 18 bases in the middle. The CDR3 nucleotides read TGTGCCAGTAATAAGGGAGATGTCTGGGATGAGCAGTTCTTC. Encoded protein: CASNKGDVWDEQFF.

This clone was found once. This chain connects TRBV18 to TRBJ1-2; 7 bases agree with TRBD1. V lost 3 bases and J lost 3; bases outside the gene matches: 7. The length of the CDR3 is 15 residues. The germline V gene has CDR1 KGHSH and CDR2 LQKENI. The CDR3 is CASSPPNDRDYGYTF. CDR3 sequence (DNA): TGTGCCAGCTCACCTCCCAATGACAGGGACTATGGCTACACCTTC.

The gene calls are TRBV9 and TRBJ1-3; TRBD1 matches 8 bases. Trimming at V came to 4 bases and at J to 3 bases, leaving 12 bases not matched to a gene. Germline CDR1 and CDR2: SGDLS and YYNGEE. The CDR3 is 17 amino acids. For the CDR3, the DNA is TGTGCCAGCAGCCCCAGGGGGCGGGGGGCTGGTGGAAACACCATATATTTT. Protein: CASSPRGRGAGGNTIYF. Variable domain in full (rest from reference TRBV9 and TRBJ1-3): DSGVTQTPKHLITATGQRVTLRCSPRSGDLSVYWYQQSLDQGLQFLIQYYNGEERAKGNILERFSAQQFPDLHSELNLSSLELGDSALYFCASSPRGRGAGGNTIYFGEGSWLTVV.

This chain joins TRBV18 and TRBJ1-1; D is ambiguous. The CDR3 spans 12 residues. Germline V CDR1 and CDR2: KGHSH, LQKENI. V lost 2 bases, J lost 6 bases, and 7 bases lay in between. CDR3 loop: CASSPGSPEAFF. The CDR3 region has the DNA TGTGCCAGCTCACCAGGGTCTCCTGAAGCTTTCTTT.